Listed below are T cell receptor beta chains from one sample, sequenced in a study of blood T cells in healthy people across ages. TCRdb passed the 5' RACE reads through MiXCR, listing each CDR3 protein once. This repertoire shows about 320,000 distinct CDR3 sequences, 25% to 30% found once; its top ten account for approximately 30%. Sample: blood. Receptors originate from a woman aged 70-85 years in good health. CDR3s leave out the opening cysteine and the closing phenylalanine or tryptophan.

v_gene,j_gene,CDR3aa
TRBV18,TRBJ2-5,ASSAGVGETQY
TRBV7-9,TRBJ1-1,ASSYGTVNTEAF
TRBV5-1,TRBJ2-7,ASSLSGQGASEQY
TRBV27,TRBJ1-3,ASSRDRVGNTIY
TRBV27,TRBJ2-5,ASSPLKGMETQY
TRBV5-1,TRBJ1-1,ASSLLNVPNTEAF
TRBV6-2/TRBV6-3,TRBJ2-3,ASSRLEGTDTQY
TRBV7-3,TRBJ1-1,ASSLYGGTEAF
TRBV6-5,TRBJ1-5,ASSYGWGDGQPQH
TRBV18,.,ASSYFGSEQF
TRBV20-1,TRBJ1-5,SAREGTADNQPQH
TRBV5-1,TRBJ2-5,ASSLGLVWETQY
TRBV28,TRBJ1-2,ASSPPGERYYGYT
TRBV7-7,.,ASSPGVSLAGVEQY
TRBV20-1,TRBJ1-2,SARETDPITIYT
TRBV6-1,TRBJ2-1,ASLGGRAYGEQF
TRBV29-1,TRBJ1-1,SVGGGDRGAF
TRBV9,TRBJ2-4,ASSVEGSLAGGSLAKNIQY
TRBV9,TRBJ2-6,ASSRRARDYSGANVLT
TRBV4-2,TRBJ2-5,ASSQQAGVNAKTQY
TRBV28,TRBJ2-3,ASSLGAGVDTQY
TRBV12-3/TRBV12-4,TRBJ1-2,ASTVTGGRGYT
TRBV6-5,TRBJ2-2,ASSSKTGELF
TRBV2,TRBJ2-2,ASSEGDIAPGELF
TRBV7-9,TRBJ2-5,ASSLDLAGKETQY
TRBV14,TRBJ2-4,ASSSGLAGGPKNIQY
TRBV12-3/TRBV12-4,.,ASSADRGHRDEQF
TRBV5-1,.,ASSPTTGRLGEQY